This T cell receptor beta chain was captured by sequencing in a study of T cells in Graves' hyperthyroidism and ophthalmopathy (dated by TCRdb to between 2018 and 2021). Some background on the complete study: Peripheral blood samples were taken at initial diagnosis, before any treatment was given. To identify distinguishing TCR V-J signatures, a discovery cohort of 90 to 100 patients was used, comprising 43 with Graves' ophthalmopathy and 57 with stable Graves' hyperthyroidism. Prospective prediction of ophthalmopathy was tested in an independent validation cohort of 18 to 20 hyperthyroidism patients and 15 to 17 patients who later progressed to ophthalmopathy. For training and testing, the 80 to 100 patients in the discovery cohort were randomly divided in a 7:3 ratio. The study also compared thyroid tissue and blood T-cell repertoires from several Graves' hyperthyroidism patients. Once sampling was done, hyperthyroidism patients were given methimazole at a starting dose of 30 mg daily, whereas ophthalmopathy patients were given high-dose intravenous methylprednisolone. The paper reports TCR Vbeta CDR3 sequencing of approximately 140 peripheral blood samples: fewer than 50 ophthalmopathy, approximately 74 hyperthyroidism and roughly 17 progressor patients. Paper-wide results and their limitations: In validation, the model predicted progression to ophthalmopathy with approximately 71% sensitivity and around 72% specificity, a median of around 6.6 months before onset. In cross-validation, a model built on a 13 V-J signature told ophthalmopathy apart from stable hyperthyroidism with approximately 91% sensitivity and 81% to 82% specificity, and in testing the same model reached 80%/75%. Most expanded thyroid clonotypes (frequency above 0.001) were also found in blood, which suggests that blood repertoires may mirror thyroid immune responses. No statistical method was used to fix the sample size in advance, and group allocation was not hidden from the investigators.

In its sample, this clonotype was seen many times. No antigen is known for it. Within one base of it there is no much larger clone, and no base qualities were kept. Hyperthyroidism patients were newly diagnosed, with disease duration under 2 months, and aged 18 to 65 years. The study excluded patients with uncontrolled infections, other autoimmune diseases, pregnancy or lactation. Diagnoses were based on clinical symptoms, serum thyroxine and TRAb, thyroid ultrasound and orbital computed tomography. Blood from progressor patients was drawn when they were first diagnosed with hyperthyroidism, before any ophthalmopathy symptoms appeared. PBMCs were separated from roughly 10 ml of fresh peripheral blood using Ficoll-Paque density gradient centrifugation. Progressor patients were defined as those initially diagnosed with Graves' hyperthyroidism in whom ophthalmopathy developed during follow-up. Total RNA was extracted with Trizol reagent, and quality was checked on an Agilent 2100 Bioanalyzer.

The TCR beta CDR3 regions were amplified from the RNA transcripts. For the first round of RT-PCR on the TCR CDR3, the HTBI primer set was used together with the Qiagen OneStep RT-PCR kit. Libraries were constructed in a second round of multiplex PCR, after which size selection and purification were carried out. Paired-end sequencing of the libraries was performed with 100 bp reads on an Illumina HiSeq2000. From the authors' description of their analysis: Raw data were processed with SOAPnuke, discarding reads with adapters, uncalled bases, mean Phred below 15, or no exact constant-primer or identifier match. High-quality paired reads were merged using COPE v1.2.5, and each unique nucleotide sequence was defined as a clonotype. Clonotypes were aligned to IMGT TRBV, TRBD and TRBJ reference segments using MiTCR v1.1. The analysis included only V-J combinations with a frequency above 0.0001, which together covered roughly 99% of the repertoires. A TCS score was defined as the ratio of F50 (clonal expansion) to E x V (chaos), with BLOSUM62-based TCRdist applied between CDR3 peptides within each V-J. Welch's t-statistics and random forest reduced around 510 V-J features to 13, which were used in a naive Bayes classifier (R e1071). TCRdb took the public reads, trimmed them with fastp at Q25, ran MiXCR for clone calling and kept in-frame beta chains. One record per CDR3 amino acid sequence lists the most common genes and DNA. The V and J calls reflect TCRdb's pipeline rather than the authors' work. The sample table holds over 250,000 distinct CDR3 sequences, of which less than 30% were seen once. Of the sample, about 25% is held by the ten largest clones.

Per the germline V gene (reference sequence), MNHEY is the CDR1 and SMNVEV is the CDR2. Trimming costs V 5 bases and J 2 bases, and their ends lie 12 bases apart. The CDR3 goes from the cysteine to the phenylalanine over 14 residues. The CDR3 DNA has 42 bases and is translated from base 1. This sequence was found in a man aged 40-49 years with Graves' hyperthyroidism that later progressed to Graves' ophthalmopathy. The V gene is TRBV27 and the J gene is TRBJ1-2; the D gene is perhaps TRBD1, from 6 matching bases. Sample: blood. CDR3 reads: CASSARGPNYGYTF. The DNA sequence is given as TGTGCCAGCAGTGCCAGGGGCCCCAACTATGGCTACACCTTC.